This T cell receptor (beta chain) derives from a study of T cell responses to AZD1222 COVID-19 vaccine. Findings and limits, study-wide: Unmutated regions of variants are reportedly targeted by nearly half of spike-specific TCRs. The donor cohort was predominantly white British with a female majority, and clonal diversity may have been underestimated.

Sequenced by immunoSEQ multiplex PCR; TCRdb stores in-frame clones only, minus some. The table has fewer than 150,000 clones, around 93% seen once; the top ten hold approximately 5.4%. Germline V gene lookup returns CDR1 SGHAT and CDR2 FQNNGV. CDR3 length: 12 residues. With 3 bases removed from V and 3 bases from J, the gap between germline ends came to 5 bases. In regard to this clone: Its antigen is unidentified.

This TCR came from an adult in good health. Sequenced here: peripheral blood, sampled on day 0 of AZD1222 vaccination. The gene calls are TRBV11-2 and TRBJ1-2; D is uncertain. CDR3 region: CASSFLDYGYTF. The CDR3 nucleotides read TGTGCCAGCAGCTTCCTGGACTATGGCTACACCTTC. Looking up the rest from reference TRBV11-2 and TRBJ1-2 gives the full variable domain: EAGVAQSPRYKIIEKRQSVAFWCNPISGHATLYWYQQILGQGPKLLIQFQNNGVVDDSQLPKDRFSAERLKGVDSTLKIQPAKLEDSAVYLCASSFLDYGYTFGSGTRLTVV.